This TCR beta chain was retrieved from a study of tumor and adjacent non-tumor tissue in lung cancer. The template was RNA from unsorted bulk tissue. Germline CDR1 is MNHEY and CDR2 is SVGEGT. V was pared by 2 bases and J by 4 bases, with 12 bases between. The CDR3 covers 15 residues. The library came from three nested PCR rounds adapted from ARM-PCR protocols. TCRdb fed the multiplex PCR reads into MiXCR, producing one record per CDR3 protein. The sample includes over 130,000 distinct CDR3 sequences, approximately 70% of them seen just once. J is TRBJ2-1 and V is TRBV6-2 or TRBV6-3; D is perhaps TRBD1 or TRBD2 (5 bases each). The sequencing sample was made of lung tumor tissue. The clonotype comes from a man aged 55 to 70 with small cell lung cancer. The CDR3 sequence is CASSYVGWGYNEQFF. Here the CDR3 DNA reads TGTGCCAGCAGTTACGTCGGGTGGGGGTACAATGAGCAGTTCTTC.